Listed below are T cell receptor beta chains from one sample, sequenced in a study of cytomegalovirus exposure and HLA in healthy donors. Here immunoSEQ multiplex PCR was the method, and the copy in TCRdb shows in-frame clones only, minus some. The data hold more than 200,000 clones, with approximately 79% observed a single time. The sample consisted of PBMCs. These receptors were obtained from a male donor in good health and CMV-seronegative. CDR3s include the opening cysteine and the closing phenylalanine or tryptophan. The D gene is left open where the match is weak. Where a row states a size, it is once, few, many or the class of an expanded clone; other rows omit it.

j_call	clone_size	v_call	d_call	cdr3_nt	cdr3_aa
TRBJ2-5	-	TRBV28	TRBD2	TGTGCCAGCAGCCTAGCCGGGGGGACCGGGACCCAGTACTTC	CASSLAGGTGTQYF
TRBJ1-4	-	TRBV30	-	TGTGCCTTTAATTTTGGGAGGGAAAAACTGTTTTTT	CAFNFGREKLFF
TRBJ1-6	-	TRBV15	-	TGTGCCACCAGCAGAGATTCCTCGACTTCCTCCTATAATTCACCCCTCCACTTT	CATSRDSSTSSYNSPLHF
TRBJ2-1	-	TRBV5-1	TRBD2	TGCGCCAGGCCGTGGGACTATTTTACCTACAATGAGCAGTTCTTC	CARPWDYFTYNEQFF
TRBJ2-6	few	TRBV7-9	-	TGTGCCAGCAGCGGGAGAACTGCGGAGGCTACGGCCAACGTCCTGACTTTC	CASSGRTAEATANVLTF
TRBJ1-1	-	TRBV30	TRBD1	TGTGCCTGGGACCGGGACAGTCGGTCAGCTTTCTTT	CAWDRDSRSAFF
TRBJ2-5	-	TRBV7-6	TRBD1	TGTGCCAGCAGCGCGTGGACAGGGGCAGGGGAGACCCAGTACTTC	CASSAWTGAGETQYF
TRBJ1-3	-	TRBV7-2	-	TGTGCCAGCAGCTTAGCACAGGGAAGAAACACCATATATTTT	CASSLAQGRNTIYF
TRBJ1-5	-	TRBV28	-	TGTGCCAGCAGTTTATCCCACCCTAGTCAGCCCCAGCATTTT	CASSLSHPSQPQHF
TRBJ1-1	once	TRBV11-2	-	TGTGCCAGCAGCTATAGGGGGGGCTCCAATGAAGCTTTCTTT	CASSYRGGSNEAFF
TRBJ1-2	-	TRBV10-3	-	TGTGCCATCAGTGGGCCGGTGTCAGGGCCTAACTATGGCTACACCTTC	CAISGPVSGPNYGYTF
TRBJ2-2	-	TRBV30	-	TGTGCCTGGAGTTTAAACACCGGGGAGCTGTTTTTT	CAWSLNTGELFF